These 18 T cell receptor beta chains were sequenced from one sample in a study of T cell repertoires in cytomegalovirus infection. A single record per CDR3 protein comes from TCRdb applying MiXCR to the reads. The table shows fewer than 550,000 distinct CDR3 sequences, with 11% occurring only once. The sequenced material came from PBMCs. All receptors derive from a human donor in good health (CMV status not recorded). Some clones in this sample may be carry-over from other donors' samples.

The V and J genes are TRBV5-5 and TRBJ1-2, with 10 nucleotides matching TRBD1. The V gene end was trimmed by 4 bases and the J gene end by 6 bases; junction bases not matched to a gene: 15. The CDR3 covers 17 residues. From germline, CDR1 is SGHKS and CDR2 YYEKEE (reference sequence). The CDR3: CASSPSTGQGDIHGYTF. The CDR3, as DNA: TGTGCCAGCAGCCCCTCCACCGGACAGGGGGACATCCATGGCTACACCTTC.

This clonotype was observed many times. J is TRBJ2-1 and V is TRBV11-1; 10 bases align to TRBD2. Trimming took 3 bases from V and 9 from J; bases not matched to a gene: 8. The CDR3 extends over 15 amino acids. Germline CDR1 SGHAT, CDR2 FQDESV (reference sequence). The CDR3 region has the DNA TGTGCCAGCAGCTTTCGAGCGGGAGGGTCAGGTGAGCAGTTCTTC. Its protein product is CASSFRAGGSGEQFF.

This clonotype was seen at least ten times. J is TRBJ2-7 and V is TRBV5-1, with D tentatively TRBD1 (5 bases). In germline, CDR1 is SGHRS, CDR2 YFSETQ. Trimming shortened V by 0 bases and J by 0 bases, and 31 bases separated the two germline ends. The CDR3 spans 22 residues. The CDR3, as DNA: TGCGCCAGCAGCTTGGGGGGATTAAAGTTAAAGATGTCAGGGCTCACCTCCTACGAGCAGTACTTC. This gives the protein CASSLGGLKLKMSGLTSYEQYF. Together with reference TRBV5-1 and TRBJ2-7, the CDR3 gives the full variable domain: KAGVTQTPRYLIKTRGQQVTLSCSPISGHRSVSWYQQTPGQGLQFLFEYFSETQRNKGNFPGRFSGRQFSNSRSEMNVSTLELGDSALYLCASSLGGLKLKMSGLTSYEQYFGPGTRLTVT.

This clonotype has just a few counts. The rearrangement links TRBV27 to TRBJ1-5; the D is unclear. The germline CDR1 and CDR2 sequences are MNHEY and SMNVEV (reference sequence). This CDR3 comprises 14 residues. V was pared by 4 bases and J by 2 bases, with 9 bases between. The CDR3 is CASSSTRGNQPQHF. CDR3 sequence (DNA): TGTGCCAGCAGTTCAACCCGGGGCAATCAGCCCCAGCATTTT.

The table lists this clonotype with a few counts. As DNA, the CDR3 is TGTGCCAGCAGCTTACCTCCTAGCTTGGGAACCGGGGAGCTGTTTTTT. It translates to CASSLPPSLGTGELFF. The chain is built from TRBV7-9 and TRBJ2-2; weak D call: TRBD2 (5 bases). CDR3 length: 16 amino acids. V lost 2 bases and J lost 5, with 15 bases in between. Looked up from germline, CDR1 is SEHNR and CDR2 is FQNEAQ (reference sequence).

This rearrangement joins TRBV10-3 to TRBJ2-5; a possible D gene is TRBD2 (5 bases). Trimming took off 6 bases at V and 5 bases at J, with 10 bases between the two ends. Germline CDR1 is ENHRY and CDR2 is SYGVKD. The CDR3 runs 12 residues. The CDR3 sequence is CAISSSGETQYF. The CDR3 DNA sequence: TGTGCCATCAGCTCCTCGGGGGAGACCCAGTACTTC.

CDR3 sequence: CASSVAIGEQFF. The CDR3 DNA follows: TGTGCCAGCAGCGTAGCTATCGGTGAGCAGTTCTTC. J is TRBJ2-1 and V is TRBV9, with D hard to call. Trimming shortened V by 0 bases and J by 9 bases, and 7 bases separated the two germline ends. Germline loops: CDR1 SGDLS, CDR2 YYNGEE. The CDR3 runs to 12 residues. Together with reference TRBV9 and TRBJ2-1, the CDR3 gives the full variable domain: DSGVTQTPKHLITATGQRVTLRCSPRSGDLSVYWYQQSLDQGLQFLIQYYNGEERAKGNILERFSAQQFPDLHSELNLSSLELGDSALYFCASSVAIGEQFFGPGTRLTVL.

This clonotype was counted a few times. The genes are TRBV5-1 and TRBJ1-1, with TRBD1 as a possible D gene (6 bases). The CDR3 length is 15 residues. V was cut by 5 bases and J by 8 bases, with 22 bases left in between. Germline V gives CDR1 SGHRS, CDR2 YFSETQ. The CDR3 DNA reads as TGCGCCAGCAGTTTGACTGGGGGCCTGGAAAGGGAAGCTTTCTTT. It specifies CASSLTGGLEREAFF.

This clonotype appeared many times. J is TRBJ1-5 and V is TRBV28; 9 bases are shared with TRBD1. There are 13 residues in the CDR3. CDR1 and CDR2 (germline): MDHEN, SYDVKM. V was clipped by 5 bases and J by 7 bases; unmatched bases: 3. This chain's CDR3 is CASSRQGGQPQHF. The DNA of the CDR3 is TGTGCCAGCAGTCGACAGGGGGGACAGCCCCAGCATTTT.

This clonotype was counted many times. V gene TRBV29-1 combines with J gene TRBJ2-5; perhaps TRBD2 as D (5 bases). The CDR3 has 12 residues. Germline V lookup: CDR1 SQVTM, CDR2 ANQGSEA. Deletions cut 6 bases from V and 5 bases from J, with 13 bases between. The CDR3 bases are TGCAGCGTGAGCGGAGCTACGGAGACCCAGTACTTC. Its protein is CSVSGATETQYF.

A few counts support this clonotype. Written as DNA, the CDR3 is TGTGCCAGCAGACCGACAGGGCGGGATTCACCCCTCCACTTT. Its protein product is CASRPTGRDSPLHF. This chain connects TRBV6-5 to TRBJ1-6, with 7 nucleotides matching TRBD1. Germline CDR1 and CDR2: MNHEY and SVGAGI. Losses at the gene ends were 6 bases for V and 8 bases for J; bases not matched to a gene: 7. This CDR3 region has 14 residues.

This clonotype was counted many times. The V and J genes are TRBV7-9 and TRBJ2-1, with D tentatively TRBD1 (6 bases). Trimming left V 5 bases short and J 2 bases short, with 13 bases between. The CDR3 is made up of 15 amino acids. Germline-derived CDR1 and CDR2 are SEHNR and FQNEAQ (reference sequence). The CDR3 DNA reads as TGTGCCAGCAGCCGAGGGACACCCACCTACAATGAGCAGTTCTTC. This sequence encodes CASSRGTPTYNEQFF.

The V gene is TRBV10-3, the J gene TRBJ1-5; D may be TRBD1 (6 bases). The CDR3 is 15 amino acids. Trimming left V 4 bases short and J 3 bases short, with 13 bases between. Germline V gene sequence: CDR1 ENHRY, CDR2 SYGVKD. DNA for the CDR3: TGTGCCATCAGTGCTACCAGGGGATCCAATCAGCCCCAGCATTTT. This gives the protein CAISATRGSNQPQHF.

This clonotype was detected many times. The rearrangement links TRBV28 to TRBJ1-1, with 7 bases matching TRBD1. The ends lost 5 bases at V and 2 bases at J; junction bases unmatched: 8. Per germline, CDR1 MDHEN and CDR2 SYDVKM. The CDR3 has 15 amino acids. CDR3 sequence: CASSPSGQSNTEAFF. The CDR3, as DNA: TGTGCCAGCAGTCCCTCGGGACAGAGTAACACTGAAGCTTTCTTT.

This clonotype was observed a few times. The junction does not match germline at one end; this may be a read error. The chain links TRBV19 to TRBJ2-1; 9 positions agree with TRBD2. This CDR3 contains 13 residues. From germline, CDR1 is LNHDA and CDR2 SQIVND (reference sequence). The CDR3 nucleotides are TGTGCCAGTAGTCCAAAACCGGGACTAGCTCGGGTCTTC. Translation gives CASSPKPGLARVF. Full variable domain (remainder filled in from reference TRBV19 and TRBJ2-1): DGGITQSPKYLFRKEGQNVTLSCEQNLNHDAMYWYRQDPGQGLRLIYYSQIVNDFQKGDIAEGYSVSREKKESFPLTVTSAQKNPTAFYLCASSPKPGLARVFGPGTRLTVL.

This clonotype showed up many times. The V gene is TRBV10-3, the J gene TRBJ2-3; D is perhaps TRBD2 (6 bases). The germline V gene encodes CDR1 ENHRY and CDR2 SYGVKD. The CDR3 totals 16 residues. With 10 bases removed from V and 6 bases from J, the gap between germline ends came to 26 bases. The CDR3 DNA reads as TGTGCCACCCGGACCAGCGGGTCTCTCCGGGGGGATACGCAGTATTTT. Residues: CATRTSGSLRGDTQYF.

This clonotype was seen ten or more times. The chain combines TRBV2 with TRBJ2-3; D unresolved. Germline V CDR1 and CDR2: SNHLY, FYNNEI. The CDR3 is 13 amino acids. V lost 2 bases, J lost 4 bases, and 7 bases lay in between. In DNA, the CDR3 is TGTGCCAGCAGTGAATTTCGCCCAGATACGCAGTATTTT. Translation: CASSEFRPDTQYF.

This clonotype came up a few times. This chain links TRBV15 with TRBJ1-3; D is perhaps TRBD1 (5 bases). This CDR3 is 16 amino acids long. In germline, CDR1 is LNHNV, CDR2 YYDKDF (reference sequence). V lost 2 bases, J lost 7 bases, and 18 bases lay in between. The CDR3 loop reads CATSRTGTTFFNTIYF. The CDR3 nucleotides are TGTGCCACCAGCAGAACCGGGACGACCTTTTTTAACACCATATATTTT.